The present TCR beta chain was sequenced within a study of cytomegalovirus exposure and HLA in healthy donors. Study-level information: From donors who were HLA-typed, an early data release held around 80 million unique TCRs.

The study ran its PCR with 60 Vbeta and 13 Jbeta primers. The protocol was immunoSEQ multiplex PCR, while the TCRdb copy is restricted to in-frame clones and leaves out a portion. The table records over 150,000 clones, roughly 85% of them present only once. A single count supports this clone. The junction had 5 bases not matched to a gene; V was cut back by 0 bases and J by 3 bases. There are 16 residues in the CDR3. CDR1 is MNHEY and CDR2 is SVGAGI in the germline V gene. The receptor's source is a woman under 40 in good health and CMV-seronegative. The chain couples TRBV6-5 to TRBJ2-4; 7 nucleotides agree with TRBD2. Source material: PBMCs. The CDR3 reads CASSYSISGGKNIQYF. The CDR3 DNA reads TGTGCCAGCAGTTACTCGATTTCGGGAGGCAAAAACATTCAGTACTTC.